The next 27 T cell receptor beta chains were all read from a single sample in a study of cytomegalovirus exposure and HLA in healthy donors. The PCR was carried out with 60 Vbeta primers and 13 Jbeta primers. The repertoire was sequenced with immunoSEQ multiplex PCR; TCRdb's copy has only in-frame clones and lacks some. Of roughly 200,000 clones in the sample, approximately 84% were seen once. The sample consisted of PBMCs. The receptors originated from a woman in her 40s in good health and CMV-seronegative.

This chain joins TRBV7-2 and TRBJ1-4; the match to TRBD1 covers 9 bases. V lost 5 bases and J lost 6; bases outside the gene matches: 16. Germline V gene data show CDR1 as SGHTA and CDR2 as FQGNSA. The CDR3 consists of 18 residues. The CDR3 DNA reads TGTGCCAGCAGCCCCGCCGTCCCGGGACAGGGCAAGGATGAAAAACTGTTTTTT. This codes for CASSPAVPGQGKDEKLFF.

This rearrangement joins TRBV6-5 to TRBJ2-5, with D perhaps matching TRBD1 (6 bases). V lost 6 bases to trimming and J lost 11 bases, with 19 bases between them. CDR1 and CDR2 from the germline V gene are MNHEY and SVGAGI. This CDR3 region has 13 residues. CDR3 nucleotides: TGTGCCAGCAGCCATGAAACAGGGAGAGAGCAGTACTTC. It translates to CASSHETGREQYF.

This clone appeared a few times. This rearrangement joins TRBV7-2 to TRBJ2-7; D possibly corresponds to TRBD1 (5 bases). The CDR3 has 14 residues. Germline CDR1 reads SGHTA; CDR2 reads FQGNSA. The V end lost 1 base, the J end lost 0 bases, and 7 bases lay between the germline ends. The DNA for the CDR3 is TGTGCCAGCAGCTTAGGGACATTCTCCTACGAGCAGTACTTC. It is translated as CASSLGTFSYEQYF.

CDR3 bases: TGTGCCAGCCCGGGACAGGGGGTAACGAACACTGAAGCTTTCTTT. This codes for CASPGQGVTNTEAFF. The rearrangement joins TRBV28 to TRBJ1-1; the match to TRBD1 covers 11 bases. The germline gives CDR1 MDHEN, CDR2 SYDVKM. V shed 8 bases, J shed 1 base, and the junction held 6 bases outside the gene matches. This CDR3 is built from 15 residues.

The rearrangement links TRBV6-5 to TRBJ2-2, with TRBD1 matching over 7 bases. This CDR3 spans 14 amino acids. J was trimmed by 5 bases and V by 11 bases; bases with no gene match: 11. Germline assignment: CDR1 MNHEY and CDR2 SVGAGI. In nucleotides, the CDR3 is TGTGCCTGTCTGGCGGCAGGGGGAACCGGGGAGCTGTTTTTT. Residues: CACLAAGGTGELFF.

This chain connects TRBV30 to TRBJ1-1; D is ambiguous. From germline, CDR1 is GTSNPN and CDR2 SVGIG (reference sequence). The CDR3 has 12 residues. The V gene lost 3 bases and the J gene lost 1 base, with 6 bases spanning the gap. CDR3 loop: CAWRAGNTEAFF. CDR3 nucleotide sequence: TGTGCCTGGAGAGCTGGGAACACTGAAGCTTTCTTT.

The rearrangement joins TRBV5-4 to TRBJ2-7; TRBD1 agrees at 12 bases. Germline CDR1 and CDR2: SGHNT and YYREEE (reference sequence). The junction had 4 bases not matched to a gene; V was cut back by 0 bases and J by 6 bases. The CDR3 consists of 15 residues. The CDR3 DNA reads as TGTGCCAGCAGCTTGGTGGGACAGGGGGCCAGCGAGCAGTACTTC. This translates into CASSLVGQGASEQYF.

The rearrangement uses TRBV9 and TRBJ1-1; no firm D call. Deletions cut 4 bases from V and 3 bases from J, with 16 bases between. Per the germline V gene, CDR1 is SGDLS and CDR2 is YYNGEE. The CDR3 spans 15 residues. The CDR3 DNA is TGTGCCAGCAGCCCTCGATACTCGATGGACACTGAAGCTTTCTTT. Translation gives CASSPRYSMDTEAFF.

The chain combines TRBV18 with TRBJ1-5; TRBD1 is a possible D gene (5 bases). V lost 4 bases and J 3 bases, leaving 10 bases between the germline ends. CDR3 length: 14 residues. The germline V gene encodes CDR1 KGHSH and CDR2 LQKENI. Here the CDR3 reads CASSLYRYNQPQHF. The CDR3 DNA is TGTGCCAGCTCACTTTACAGGTACAATCAGCCCCAGCATTTT.

CDR3 sequence: CASSLVQAGNTDTQYF. As DNA, the CDR3 is TGTGCCAGCAGCTTAGTACAAGCGGGGAACACAGATACGCAGTATTTT. V is TRBV7-6 and J is TRBJ2-3; 7 bases agree with TRBD2. This CDR3 is 16 amino acids long. The trim removed 1 base at V and 2 bases at J, leaving 6 bases unmatched. Germline V lookup: CDR1 SGHVS, CDR2 FNYEAQ.

The V call is TRBV28, the J call TRBJ1-1; 7 bases agree with TRBD1. The trim removed 6 bases at V and 9 bases at J, leaving 13 bases unmatched. The CDR3 sequence is 14 residues long. CDR1 is MDHEN, CDR2 SYDVKM, per germline. This CDR3 reads CASRPDRAGGKAFF. CDR3 sequence (DNA): TGTGCCAGCAGGCCCGACAGGGCTGGAGGGAAAGCTTTCTTT.

This clone was seen only once. The rearrangement uses TRBV28 and TRBJ2-5; TRBD2 might be the D (6 bases). The CDR3 sequence is 16 residues long. CDR1 is MDHEN, CDR2 SYDVKM, per germline. Trimming pared 2 bases from V and 1 base from J, leaving 14 bases between. The CDR3 coding sequence is TGTGCCAGCAGTTTAATGTCGGGACTCTCCCAAGAGACCCAGTACTTC. Translated, it gives CASSLMSGLSQETQYF.

The chain links TRBV19 to TRBJ1-5; tentative D call: TRBD1 (5 bases). The length of the CDR3 is 14 residues. V lost 5 bases and J 1 base, leaving 9 bases between the germline ends. The germline V gene has CDR1 LNHDA and CDR2 SQIVND (reference sequence). CDR3: CASSPRQSNQPQHF. CDR3 DNA sequence: TGTGCCAGTAGTCCCCGACAGAGCAATCAGCCCCAGCATTTT.

This clone showed up just a few times. V is TRBV5-6 and J is TRBJ1-5; no definite D call. Germline loops: CDR1 SGHDT, CDR2 YYEEEE. The ends were cut back, 0 bases at V and 2 bases at J, with 9 bases in the middle. The CDR3 runs 15 residues. The CDR3, as DNA: TGTGCCAGCAGCTTGGGGCGGCCCGGCAATCAGCCCCAGCATTTT. Translating it yields CASSLGRPGNQPQHF.

The rearrangement joins TRBV5-1 to TRBJ1-1; 9 nucleotides align to TRBD1. Trimming removed 4 bases from V and 1 base from J; junction bases left unmatched: 5. CDR1 is SGHRS and CDR2 is YFSETQ in the germline V gene. The CDR3 is 15 amino acids. The CDR3 here is CASSQGQGGNTEAFF. CDR3 bases: TGCGCCAGCAGCCAGGGACAGGGTGGGAACACTGAAGCTTTCTTT.

The J gene is TRBJ1-2, the V gene TRBV6-1; D is perhaps TRBD1 (6 bases). CDR1 and CDR2 (germline): MNHNS, SASEGT. The V end lost 4 bases, the J end lost 2 bases, and 8 bases lay between the germline ends. This CDR3 spans 13 amino acids. CDR3 amino acids: CASSVTGNYGYTF. The DNA for the CDR3 is TGTGCCAGCAGTGTTACAGGGAACTATGGCTACACCTTC.

This clone appeared a single time. This rearrangement joins TRBV5-8 to TRBJ1-2; 7 positions match TRBD1. This CDR3 region has 13 residues. J was trimmed by 4 bases and V by 4 bases; bases with no gene match: 4. The germline V gene has CDR1 SGHTS and CDR2 YDEGEE. The CDR3 nucleotides are TGTGCCAGCAGCCGCGACAGGGTCTATGGCTACACCTTC. Translation: CASSRDRVYGYTF.

Points on this clone: The germline gene is not matched at one end of the junction; a read error may be the cause. The J gene is TRBJ1-2, the V gene TRBV7-9; maybe TRBD1 (6 bases). CDR3 length: 16 residues. Germline lookup yields CDR1 SEHNR and CDR2 FQNEAQ (reference sequence). CDR3 coding DNA: TGTTCCAGCAGCTTAGAGTTTGGCAGGGGCGCTCGGGGCTACACCTTC. It codes for CSSSLEFGRGARGYTF.

This clone turned up a few times. The J gene is TRBJ2-3, the V gene TRBV11-3; the D gene is possibly TRBD2 (6 bases). Trimming took off 5 bases at V and 5 bases at J, with 14 bases between the two ends. Germline loops: CDR1 SGHNT, CDR2 YENEEA. The CDR3 extends over 14 amino acids. This CDR3 is CASSPARGGDTQYF. CDR3 nucleotide sequence: TGTGCCAGCAGCCCCGCCCGGGGAGGAGATACGCAGTATTTT.

This clone was recorded only once. This chain joins TRBV19 and TRBJ1-2; possibly TRBD1 for D (5 bases). This CDR3 contains 13 residues. V was shortened by 1 base and J by 8 bases, with 11 bases between the two germline ends. In germline, CDR1 is LNHDA, CDR2 SQIVND (reference sequence). As DNA, the CDR3 is TGTGCCAGTAGTATAGGGGCAGGGTCGGGCTACACCTTC. Translating it yields CASSIGAGSGYTF.

This chain uses TRBV6-6 with TRBJ2-7; D is possibly TRBD2 (6 bases). Germline loops: CDR1 MNHNY, CDR2 SVGAGI (reference sequence). This CDR3 has 15 amino acids. The germline V and J ends were trimmed by 2 bases and 0 bases, with 11 bases remaining between them. The chain's CDR3 is CASSYLGGTSYEQYF. The CDR3 nucleotides read TGTGCCAGCAGTTACCTCGGGGGTACCTCCTACGAGCAGTACTTC.

V gene TRBV18 combines with J gene TRBJ2-7; D is perhaps TRBD2 (5 bases). The CDR3 is made up of 15 amino acids. V was clipped by 3 bases and J by 5 bases, with 17 bases between them. In germline, CDR1 is KGHSH, CDR2 LQKENI. The CDR3 loop reads CASSPSSAGENEQYF. CDR3 nucleotides: TGTGCCAGCTCACCCTCGTCGGCGGGCGAGAACGAGCAGTACTTC.

The V call is TRBV7-9, the J call TRBJ1-4; a possible D gene is TRBD1 (6 bases). This CDR3 comprises 12 residues. Looked up from germline, CDR1 is SEHNR and CDR2 is FQNEAQ (reference sequence). V was clipped by 4 bases and J by 11 bases, with 11 bases between them. The CDR3 loop is CASSYGTPKLFF. Here the CDR3 DNA reads TGTGCCAGCAGCTACGGGACACCCAAACTGTTTTTT.

This chain uses TRBV5-5 with TRBJ2-7; no clear D. CDR3 length: 12 residues. Trimming removed 1 base at V and 6 bases at J, with 8 bases between. Germline V lookup: CDR1 SGHKS, CDR2 YYEKEE (reference sequence). The chain's CDR3 is CASSLSYAEQYF. The CDR3 DNA sequence: TGTGCCAGCAGCTTGTCCTATGCCGAGCAGTACTTC. The whole variable domain, filled in from reference TRBV5-5 and TRBJ2-7, reads DAGVTQSPTHLIKTRGQQVTLRCSPISGHKSVSWYQQVLGQGPQFIFQYYEKEERGRGNFPDRFSARQFPNYSSELNVNALLLGDSALYLCASSLSYAEQYFGPGTRLTVT.

This chain links TRBV19 with TRBJ1-1, with TRBD1 matching over 7 bases. V dropped 3 bases and J dropped 0; count of bases not matched to a gene: 4. The CDR3 has 15 amino acids. Germline CDR1 is LNHDA and CDR2 is SQIVND (reference sequence). The CDR3 loop reads CASSIGQEVNTEAFF. For the CDR3, the DNA is TGTGCCAGTAGTATCGGACAGGAGGTGAACACTGAAGCTTTCTTT.

CDR3 sequence reads: CASSQASNGRTEAFF. Written as DNA, the CDR3 is TGCGCCAGCAGCCAGGCGAGTAATGGAAGGACTGAAGCTTTCTTT. J is TRBJ1-1 and V is TRBV5-1; D not resolved. V shed 4 bases and J shed 5 bases, with 18 bases lying between them. CDR1 and CDR2 (germline): SGHRS, YFSETQ. There are 15 residues in the CDR3. Supplemented by reference TRBV5-1 and TRBJ1-1, the full variable domain reads KAGVTQTPRYLIKTRGQQVTLSCSPISGHRSVSWYQQTPGQGLQFLFEYFSETQRNKGNFPGRFSGRQFSNSRSEMNVSTLELGDSALYLCASSQASNGRTEAFFGQGTRLTVV.

The rearrangement uses TRBV10-3 and TRBJ1-1; D is ambiguous. Between the trimmed V and J ends, which lost 4 bases and 7 bases, there was a span of 7 bases. The CDR3 consists of 11 residues. Per the germline V gene, CDR1 is ENHRY and CDR2 is SYGVKD. The CDR3 region has the DNA TGTGCCATCAGTGGACAAGATGAAGCTTTCTTT. This encodes CAISGQDEAFF.